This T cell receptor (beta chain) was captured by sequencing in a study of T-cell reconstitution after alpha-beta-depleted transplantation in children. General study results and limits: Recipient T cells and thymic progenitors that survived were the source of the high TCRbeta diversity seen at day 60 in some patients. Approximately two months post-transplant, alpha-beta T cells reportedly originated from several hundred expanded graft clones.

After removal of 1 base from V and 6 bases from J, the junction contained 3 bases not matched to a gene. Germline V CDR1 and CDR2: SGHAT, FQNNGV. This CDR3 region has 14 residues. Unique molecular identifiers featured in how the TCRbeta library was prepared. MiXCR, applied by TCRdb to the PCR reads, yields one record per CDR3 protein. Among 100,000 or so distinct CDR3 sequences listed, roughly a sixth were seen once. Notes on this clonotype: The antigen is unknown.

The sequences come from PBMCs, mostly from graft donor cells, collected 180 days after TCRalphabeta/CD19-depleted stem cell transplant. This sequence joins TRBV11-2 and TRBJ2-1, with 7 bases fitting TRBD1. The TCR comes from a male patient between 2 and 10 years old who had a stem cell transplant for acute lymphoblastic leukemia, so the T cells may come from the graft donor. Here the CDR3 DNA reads TGTGCCAGCAGCTTAGCAGGGGGTGTCAATGAGCAGTTCTTC. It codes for CASSLAGGVNEQFF.